This T cell receptor (beta chain) was recorded in a study of vaccination effects on CD4 cells after COVID-19. Libraries were prepared by immunoSEQ multiplex PCR; TCRdb keeps only in-frame clonotypes and omits some of them. Of roughly 50,000 clones detected, over 80% appear once; the ten largest clones hold 2% to 3%. CD4+ T cells specific for antigen were expanded with viral peptide pools by the ViraFEST assay before sequencing. Having been cultured for 10 days, the cells underwent CD4+ T cell isolation. Comment on this clone: Its antigen remains unknown.

Germline V gene lookup returns CDR1 GTSNPN and CDR2 SVGIG (reference sequence). The CDR3 is made up of 15 amino acids. V lost 3 bases and J lost 2, with 16 bases in between. The receptor comes from a human donor who received a COVID-19 vaccine. Sequencing was performed on CD4+ T cells from PBMCs cultured with HCoV-229E spike peptides, taken before COVID-19 vaccination. The rearrangement uses TRBV30 and TRBJ1-2, with unresolved D. CDR3: CAWRAAHLFNYGYTF. The CDR3 DNA is TGTGCCTGGAGGGCGGCACATTTATTCAACTATGGCTACACCTTC.